Below, 21 T cell receptor beta chains from the same sample are listed, as sequenced in a study of T cells in Graves' hyperthyroidism and ophthalmopathy. There were TCR beta CDR3 regions amplified from RNA transcripts. A set of HTBI primers served as the primers for a first-round RT-PCR of the TCR CDR3. TCRdb fed the multiplex PCR reads into MiXCR, producing one record per CDR3 protein. The sample carries around 700,000 distinct CDR3 sequences, under 20% recorded once. The sequencing input was blood. The receptor source for this set is a woman between 45 and 65 years old with Graves' hyperthyroidism that later progressed to Graves' ophthalmopathy.

This clonotype showed up many times. This sequence joins TRBV11-2 and TRBJ2-1; TRBD1 matches 9 bases. The junction had 7 bases not matched to a gene; V was cut back by 8 bases and J by 5 bases. The CDR3 runs to 14 residues. The germline V gene encodes CDR1 SGHAT and CDR2 FQNNGV. CDR3 sequence: CASGNRGRDNEQFF. As DNA, the CDR3 is TGTGCCAGCGGAAACAGGGGGCGCGACAATGAGCAGTTCTTC.

This clonotype has a count of ten or more. This sequence joins TRBV11-2 and TRBJ2-3; a possible D gene is TRBD1 (5 bases). The CDR3 extends over 15 amino acids. Deletions cut 4 bases from V and 4 bases from J, with 15 bases between. Germline CDR1 reads SGHAT; CDR2 reads FQNNGV. The CDR3 DNA sequence: TGTGCCAGCAGCTCGAGGACAATTGGTGCAGATACGCAGTATTTT. Protein product: CASSSRTIGADTQYF. The whole variable domain, remainder taken from reference TRBV11-2 and TRBJ2-3, is EAGVAQSPRYKIIEKRQSVAFWCNPISGHATLYWYQQILGQGPKLLIQFQNNGVVDDSQLPKDRFSAERLKGVDSTLKIQPAKLEDSAVYLCASSSRTIGADTQYFGPGTRLTVL.

This clonotype has a count of ten or more. The V call is TRBV7-9, the J call TRBJ1-5; 7 bases fit TRBD1. V was clipped by 5 bases and J by 0 bases; unmatched bases: 4. The CDR3 runs 15 residues. Germline loops: CDR1 SEHNR, CDR2 FQNEAQ (reference sequence). DNA of the CDR3: TGTGCCAGCAGCGCTGGACAGGATAGCAATCAGCCCCAGCATTTT. Amino acids: CASSAGQDSNQPQHF.

The chain combines TRBV11-2 with TRBJ1-2; TRBD1 is a possible D gene (6 bases). Trimming left V 2 bases short and J 4 bases short, with 14 bases between. Germline V gives CDR1 SGHAT, CDR2 FQNNGV. This CDR3 has 15 residues. CDR3 DNA: TGTGCCAGCAGCTTAATGTCGGGGGCTGGCTATGGCTACACCTTC. As protein: CASSLMSGAGYGYTF.

The chain recombines TRBV6-1 with TRBJ2-1; the match to TRBD2 covers 11 bases. V gave up 7 bases and J gave up 4 bases; unmatched junction bases: 3. Germline-derived CDR1 and CDR2 are MNHNS and SASEGT. The CDR3 is 14 amino acids. This CDR3 is CASTLAGGYNEQFF. The CDR3 nucleotides are TGTGCCAGCACCCTAGCGGGGGGATACAATGAGCAGTTCTTC.

In regard to this clonotype: A much larger clone lies a single base off, so this may be a read error. The gene calls are TRBV2 and TRBJ1-2; D ambiguous. The germline CDR1 and CDR2 sequences are SNHLY and FYNNEI. The CDR3 contains 13 residues. V lost 4 bases, J lost 8 bases, and 14 bases lay in between. CDR3 nucleotides: TGTGCCAGCAGTGGCCGCAGTGGAGCCGGCTACACCTTC. It translates to CASSGRSGAGYTF.

The V gene is TRBV29-1, the J gene TRBJ1-2; 8 bases line up with TRBD1. The CDR3 sequence is 13 residues long. In germline, CDR1 is SQVTM, CDR2 ANQGSEA. The V and J ends lost 7 bases and 8 bases, in that order; junction bases with no gene match: 12. The CDR3 DNA reads as TGCAGCGCTGGACCCAGGGGGCGGGAGGGCTACACCTTC. Its translation is CSAGPRGREGYTF.

The sample holds many counts of this clonotype. The chain uses TRBV7-3 and TRBJ2-2, with D unresolved. Germline V gene data show CDR1 as SGHTA and CDR2 as FQGTGA. The CDR3 has 15 amino acids. Trimming removed 5 bases from V and 0 bases from J, with 10 bases in between. The CDR3 nucleotides are TGTGCCAGCAGCCCCCGGAGAGCGAACACCGGGGAGCTGTTTTTT. Residues: CASSPRRANTGELFF.

This clonotype showed up many times. The CDR3 reads CSVPIDSRVAEAFF. In nucleotides, the CDR3 is TGCAGTGTTCCCATAGACAGCCGGGTAGCTGAAGCTTTCTTT. The chain has TRBV20-1 and TRBJ1-1; TRBD1 is a possible D gene (5 bases). From germline, CDR1 is DFQATT and CDR2 SNEGSKA (reference sequence). With 7 bases removed from V and 6 bases from J, the gap between germline ends came to 21 bases. The CDR3 has 14 amino acids.

The sample holds many counts of this clonotype. This chain uses TRBV9 with TRBJ2-3; 8 bases are a match to TRBD2. This CDR3 is built from 15 residues. V dropped 0 bases and J dropped 6; count of bases not matched to a gene: 6. In germline, CDR1 is SGDLS, CDR2 YYNGEE. CDR3 sequence: CASSVDGGARDTQYF. Here the CDR3 DNA reads TGTGCCAGCAGCGTAGACGGGGGGGCCAGGGATACGCAGTATTTT.

This clonotype was counted a few times. The J gene is TRBJ2-1, the V gene TRBV6-2 or TRBV6-3; TRBD1 is a possible D gene (6 bases). The germline gives CDR1 MNHEY, CDR2 SVGEGT. The CDR3 extends over 12 amino acids. Trimming stripped 6 bases from V and 7 bases from J, with 10 bases between. This CDR3 is CASSIQGNEQFF. The CDR3 region has the DNA TGTGCCAGCAGCATTCAGGGGAATGAGCAGTTCTTC.

This clonotype was observed a few times. This chain joins TRBV20-1 and TRBJ1-2; unclear D gene. In germline, CDR1 is DFQATT, CDR2 SNEGSKA (reference sequence). V lost 3 bases to trimming and J lost 2 bases, with 13 bases between them. This CDR3 has 14 amino acids. In DNA, the CDR3 is TGCAGTGCTAGTTGGAGGGATCTAAACTATGGCTACACCTTC. It yields the protein CSASWRDLNYGYTF.

This clonotype has at least ten counts. The chain employs TRBV3-1 and TRBJ1-3; 9 bases align to TRBD1. Germline CDR1 reads LGHDT; CDR2 reads YNNKEL (reference sequence). This CDR3 comprises 17 residues. V shed 0 bases and J 4 bases; nucleotides not matched to a gene: 7. The CDR3 DNA is TGTGCCAGCAGCCAAGAATTAGCGGGACAGGGAGGAAACACCATATATTTT. It codes for CASSQELAGQGGNTIYF.

V usage is TRBV29-1 and J usage is TRBJ1-2, with a possible D match to TRBD1 (6 bases). The CDR3 extends over 12 amino acids. The V and J ends lost 1 base and 8 bases respectively, with 11 bases between them. Germline values: CDR1 SQVTM, CDR2 ANQGSEA. CDR3: CSVEADRAGYTF. For the CDR3, the DNA is TGCAGCGTTGAAGCGGACAGAGCGGGCTACACCTTC.

This clonotype was observed at least ten times. The chain carries TRBV2 and TRBJ1-1, with D uncertain. The CDR3 has 12 residues. Germline assignment: CDR1 SNHLY and CDR2 FYNNEI. Trimming took off 6 bases at V and 7 bases at J, with 12 bases between the two ends. In nucleotides, the CDR3 is TGTGCCAGCAGGGGCCTACAAATTGAAGCTTTCTTT. It specifies CASRGLQIEAFF.

The V and J genes are TRBV12-3 or TRBV12-4 and TRBJ2-7; possible D gene TRBD2, 6 bases. The CDR3 is 14 residues long. V lost 6 bases, J lost 3 bases, and 15 bases lay in between. The CDR3, as DNA: TGTGCCAGCAGCCCCCTGGGGGGAATCTACGAGCAGTACTTC. This codes for CASSPLGGIYEQYF.

This clonotype has a handful of counts. The CDR3: CASSEAGQHTEAFF. The CDR3, as DNA: TGTGCCAGCAGTGAAGCCGGACAGCACACTGAAGCTTTCTTT. The chain is built from TRBV6-1 and TRBJ1-1, with D possibly being TRBD1 (6 bases). The CDR3 has 14 amino acids. Germline V gene sequence: CDR1 MNHNS, CDR2 SASEGT. The ends were cut back, 0 bases at V and 3 bases at J, with 8 bases in the middle.

There are many counts of this clonotype. The junction and the germline gene differ at one end; a read error may be behind it. The chain has TRBV5-1 and TRBJ1-2; 10 bases line up with TRBD1. The CDR3 extends over 13 amino acids. Per the germline V gene, CDR1 is SGHRS and CDR2 is YFSETQ. The CDR3 loop reads CASSGTGDYGYTF. In DNA form, the CDR3 reads TGTGCCAGCAGCGGGACAGGGGACTATGGCTACACCTTC.

As regards this clonotype: This sequence may be a read error, since a much larger clone differs from it by one base. This chain joins TRBV7-3 and TRBJ2-1; no definite D call. Looked up from germline, CDR1 is SGHTA and CDR2 is FQGTGA. The CDR3 sequence is 16 residues long. CDR3 loop: CASSSDRASSHNEQFF. CDR3 DNA: TGTGCCAGCAGCTCGGACCGTGCGAGCTCCCACAATGAGCAGTTCTTC.

About this clonotype itself: Possible read error: a much larger clone is one base away. The chain uses TRBV7-6 and TRBJ2-5; 7 nucleotides line up with TRBD2. The length of the CDR3 is 14 residues. J lost 0 bases, V lost 3 bases, and 1 base had no gene match. Germline-derived CDR1 and CDR2 are SGHVS and FNYEAQ. The CDR3 reads CASSLGRDQETQYF. CDR3 nucleotide sequence: TGTGCCAGCAGCTTGGGGAGGGACCAAGAGACCCAGTACTTC. The full variable domain, with the rest looked up from reference TRBV7-6 and TRBJ2-5, is GAGVSQSPRYKVTKRGQDVALRCDPISGHVSLYWYRQALGQGPEFLTYFNYEAQQDKSGLPNDRFSAERPEGSISTLTIQRTEQRDSAMYRCASSLGRDQETQYFGPGTRLLVL.

This clonotype has a handful of counts. The V call is TRBV7-8, the J call TRBJ2-1; 8 nucleotides agree with TRBD2. The CDR3 loop spans 16 amino acids. Unmatched junction bases numbered 6, after V lost 3 bases and J lost 2 bases. Germline CDR1 is SGHVS and CDR2 is FQNEAQ. Written as DNA, the CDR3 is TGTGCCAGCAGCTTTTTACAAGCGGGGGCCTACAATGAGCAGTTCTTC. This gives the protein CASSFLQAGAYNEQFF. Together with reference TRBV7-8 and TRBJ2-1, the CDR3 gives the full variable domain: GAGVSQSPRYKVAKRGQDVALRCDPISGHVSLFWYQQALGQGPEFLTYFQNEAQLDKSGLPSDRFFAERPEGSVSTLKIQRTQQEDSAVYLCASSFLQAGAYNEQFFGPGTRLTVL.